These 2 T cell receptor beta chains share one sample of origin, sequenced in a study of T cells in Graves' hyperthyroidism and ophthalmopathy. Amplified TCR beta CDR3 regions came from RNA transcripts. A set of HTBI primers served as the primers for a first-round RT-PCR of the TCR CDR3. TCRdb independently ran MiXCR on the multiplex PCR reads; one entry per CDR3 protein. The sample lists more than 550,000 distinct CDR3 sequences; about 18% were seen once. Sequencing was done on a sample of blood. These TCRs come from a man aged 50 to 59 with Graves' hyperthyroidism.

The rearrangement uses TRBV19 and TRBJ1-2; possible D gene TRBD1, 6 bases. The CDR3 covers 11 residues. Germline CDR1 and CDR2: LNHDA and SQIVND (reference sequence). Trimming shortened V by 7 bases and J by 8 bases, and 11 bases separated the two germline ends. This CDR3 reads CASTTGFGYTF. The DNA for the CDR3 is TGTGCCAGTACTACAGGGTTCGGCTACACCTTC.

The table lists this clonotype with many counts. CDR3 protein: CSVGKGVGIGTDTQYF. DNA of the CDR3: TGCAGTGTAGGGAAGGGGGTGGGCATAGGGACAGATACGCAGTATTTT. This sequence joins TRBV20-1 and TRBJ2-3; the D gene is possibly TRBD1 (6 bases). Trimming stripped 7 bases from V and 3 bases from J, with 23 bases between. The CDR3 extends over 16 amino acids. The V gene's germline CDR1 is DFQATT and CDR2 SNEGSKA (reference sequence).